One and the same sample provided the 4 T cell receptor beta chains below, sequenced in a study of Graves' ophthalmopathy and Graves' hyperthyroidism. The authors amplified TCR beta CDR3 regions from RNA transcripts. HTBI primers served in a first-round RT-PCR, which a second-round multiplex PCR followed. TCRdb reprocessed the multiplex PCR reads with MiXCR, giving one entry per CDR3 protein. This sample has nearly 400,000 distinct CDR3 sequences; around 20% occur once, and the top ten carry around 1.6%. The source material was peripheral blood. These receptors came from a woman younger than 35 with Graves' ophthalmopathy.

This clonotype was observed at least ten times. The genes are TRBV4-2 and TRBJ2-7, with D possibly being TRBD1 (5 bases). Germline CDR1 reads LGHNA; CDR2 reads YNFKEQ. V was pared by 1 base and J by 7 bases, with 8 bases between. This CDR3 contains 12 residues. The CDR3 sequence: CASSQVQGEQYF. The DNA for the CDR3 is TGTGCCAGCAGCCAAGTTCAGGGAGAGCAGTACTTC.

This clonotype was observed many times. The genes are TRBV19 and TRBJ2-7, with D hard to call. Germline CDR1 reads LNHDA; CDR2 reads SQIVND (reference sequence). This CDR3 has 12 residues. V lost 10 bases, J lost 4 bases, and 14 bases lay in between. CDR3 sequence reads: CATSLSEYEQYF. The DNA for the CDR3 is TGTGCCACCTCGCTGAGCGAGTACGAGCAGTACTTC.

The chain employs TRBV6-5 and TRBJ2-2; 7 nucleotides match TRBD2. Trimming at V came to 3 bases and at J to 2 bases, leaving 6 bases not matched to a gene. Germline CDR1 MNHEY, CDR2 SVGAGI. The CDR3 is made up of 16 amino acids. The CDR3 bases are TGTGCCAGCAGTTATTTCGCTAGCGGCAACACCGGGGAGCTGTTTTTT. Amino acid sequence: CASSYFASGNTGELFF.

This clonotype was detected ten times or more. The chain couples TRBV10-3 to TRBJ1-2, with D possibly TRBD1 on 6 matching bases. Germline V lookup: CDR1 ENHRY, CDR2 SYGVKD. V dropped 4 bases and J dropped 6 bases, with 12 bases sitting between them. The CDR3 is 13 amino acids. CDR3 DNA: TGTGCCATCAGTGGTACAGGGATGGATGGCTACACCTTC. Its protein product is CAISGTGMDGYTF.